These 32 T cell receptor beta chains share one sample of origin, sequenced in a study of T cell repertoires in cytomegalovirus infection. TCRdb ran MiXCR on the reads and lists one entry per CDR3 protein. Of around 540,000 distinct CDR3 sequences listed, around a third are singletons. Their antigen targets remain unknown. The sequencing here drew on cultured PBMCs, taken from culture after CMV antigen stimulation. Receptors originate from a human donor in good health (CMV status not recorded). Some clones in this sample may be carry-over from other donors' samples.

The count of this clonotype is one. The chain combines TRBV7-8 with TRBJ2-1, with TRBD2 matching over 12 bases. Germline V gene data show CDR1 as SGHVS and CDR2 as FQNEAQ. Trimming removed 0 bases from V and 7 bases from J; junction bases left unmatched: 13. The CDR3 runs 19 residues. This chain's CDR3 is CASSLARLGLAGFRNEQFF. CDR3 nucleotides: TGTGCCAGCAGCTTAGCGCGTCTAGGACTAGCGGGATTCCGGAATGAGCAGTTCTTC.

CDR3 nucleotides: TGTGCCACCAGTGATTTGCCCTTCGGACGGATCTATGGCTACACCTTC. Translating it yields CATSDLPFGRIYGYTF. This chain connects TRBV24-1 to TRBJ1-2; no reliable D call. Germline V gene lookup returns CDR1 KGHDR and CDR2 SFDVKD. CDR3 length equals 16 residues. Trimming removed 0 bases from V and 4 bases from J, with 14 bases in between.

The rearrangement joins TRBV7-3 to TRBJ2-5, with D tentatively TRBD2 (6 bases). V was clipped by 1 base and J by 0 bases, with 9 bases between them. This CDR3 is 15 amino acids long. Germline V gene sequence: CDR1 SGHTA, CDR2 FQGTGA. The CDR3 loop reads CASSLIGGNQETQYF. CDR3 coding DNA: TGTGCCAGCAGCTTAATTGGCGGGAACCAAGAGACCCAGTACTTC.

This clonotype was picked up a small number of times. The CDR3 sequence is CASSSRTTNPGELFF. Written as DNA, the CDR3 is TGTGCCAGCAGCTCCAGGACCACCAATCCCGGGGAGCTGTTTTTT. The chain combines TRBV7-2 with TRBJ2-2, with D hard to call. Germline assignment: CDR1 SGHTA and CDR2 FQGNSA. The CDR3 is 15 amino acids. The V and J ends lost 4 bases and 6 bases respectively, with 15 bases between them.

There are a few counts of this clonotype. The chain carries TRBV27 and TRBJ1-2; D is unresolved. This CDR3 spans 13 amino acids. The germline V gene has CDR1 MNHEY and CDR2 SMNVEV (reference sequence). Trimming shortened V by 6 bases and J by 6 bases, and 14 bases separated the two germline ends. Here the CDR3 DNA reads TGTGCCAGCAGGGTGGACCTCAGCCATGGCTACACCTTC. Translating gives CASRVDLSHGYTF.

There are a few counts of this clonotype. The gene calls are TRBV7-2 and TRBJ1-5; 10 bases match TRBD1. CDR1 and CDR2 from the germline V gene are SGHTA and FQGNSA. Germline trimming cut 5 bases from V and 7 bases from J; bases unmatched to any gene: 14. The CDR3 loop spans 17 amino acids. The CDR3 loop is CASSPGTGDPSKQPQHF. CDR3 sequence (DNA): TGTGCCAGCAGCCCTGGGACAGGGGATCCCTCGAAGCAGCCCCAGCATTTT.

J is TRBJ1-6 and V is TRBV18, with a possible D match to TRBD1 (5 bases). Between the trimmed V and J ends, which lost 3 bases and 7 bases, there was a span of 10 bases. The CDR3 sequence is 14 residues long. From germline, CDR1 is KGHSH and CDR2 LQKENI. CDR3 in DNA: TGTGCCAGCTCACCTCAGGGTGGAAATTCACCCCTCCACTTT. It specifies CASSPQGGNSPLHF.

The J gene is TRBJ2-1, the V gene TRBV20-1, with 10 bases that match TRBD2. Germline loops: CDR1 DFQATT, CDR2 SNEGSKA (reference sequence). The CDR3 runs to 13 residues. Trimming took 4 bases from V and 7 from J; bases not matched to a gene: 4. The DNA for the CDR3 is TGCAGTGCTATTAGCGGGAGGCTTAATGAGCAGTTCTTC. Amino acids: CSAISGRLNEQFF.

This clonotype appeared many times. The V gene is TRBV7-2, the J gene TRBJ2-7, with D perhaps TRBD2 (6 bases). Trimming removed 2 bases from V and 0 bases from J, with 11 bases in between. The V gene's germline CDR1 is SGHTA and CDR2 FQGNSA. CDR3 length: 15 residues. The DNA of the CDR3 is TGTGCCAGCAGCTTATCGGGGGTGGGCTCCTACGAGCAGTACGTC. Translating gives CASSLSGVGSYEQYV.

The chain has TRBV7-9 and TRBJ1-5; D possibly corresponds to TRBD1 (5 bases). This CDR3 spans 15 amino acids. V lost 1 base and J 2 bases, leaving 9 bases between the germline ends. CDR1 and CDR2 from the germline V gene are SEHNR and FQNEAQ (reference sequence). For the CDR3, the DNA is TGTGCCAGCAGCTTAGTGGGGGTTGGCAATCAGCCCCAGCATTTT. Translation: CASSLVGVGNQPQHF.

Only a few counts were recorded for this clonotype. J is TRBJ2-4 and V is TRBV12-3 or TRBV12-4, with D perhaps matching TRBD1 (5 bases). Trimming took off 5 bases at V and 5 bases at J, with 13 bases between the two ends. CDR3 size: 14 residues. In DNA form, the CDR3 reads TGTGCCAGCAGTGCTGACAGTCCCGAAAACATTCAGTACTTC. This codes for CASSADSPENIQYF.

Points on this clonotype: A much larger clone differs by one base, so this may be a read error. The V gene is TRBV6-1, the J gene TRBJ2-1; 9 bases are shared with TRBD2. The CDR3 is 16 residues long. Trimming cost V 5 bases and J 8 bases; bases outside gene matches: 13. Germline V lookup: CDR1 MNHNS, CDR2 SASEGT. DNA of the CDR3: TGTGCCAGCAGTTCCTCTCTAGCGGGGAGGGTGGATGAGCAGTTCTTC. Protein product: CASSSSLAGRVDEQFF.

This clonotype was seen many times. The V gene is TRBV7-2, the J gene TRBJ2-1, with TRBD2 identical over 11 bases. CDR1 and CDR2 from the germline V gene are SGHTA and FQGNSA. This CDR3 has 16 residues. V was clipped by 3 bases and J by 7 bases; unmatched bases: 8. The CDR3 DNA follows: TGTGCCAGCAGCTTTTATTTCACTAGCGGGAGAAATGAGCAGTTCTTC. Protein sequence: CASSFYFTSGRNEQFF.

This chain joins TRBV7-2 and TRBJ2-7; maybe TRBD2 (6 bases). CDR1 is SGHTA, CDR2 FQGNSA, per germline. Trimming removed 5 bases at V and 3 bases at J, with 17 bases between. The CDR3 runs 15 residues. CDR3 loop: CASSPRRGYVYEQYF. The CDR3 DNA is TGTGCCAGCAGCCCGAGGCGGGGTTATGTCTACGAGCAGTACTTC.

The chain joins TRBV24-1 to TRBJ2-3; 7 bases fit TRBD1. The CDR3 runs 15 residues. Per the germline V gene, CDR1 is KGHDR and CDR2 is SFDVKD. Trimming removed 3 bases from V and 2 bases from J; junction bases left unmatched: 4. As DNA, the CDR3 is TGTGCCACCAGTGATCGGGACAGAAACACAGATACGCAGTATTTT. Protein product: CATSDRDRNTDTQYF.

This clonotype was seen at least ten times. The chain couples TRBV7-2 to TRBJ2-3; TRBD2 matches at 10 bases. V was pared by 2 bases and J by 4 bases, with 6 bases of the junction left unmatched. In germline, CDR1 is SGHTA, CDR2 FQGNSA. This CDR3 is 16 amino acids long. CDR3 in amino acids: CASSLMGLASADTQYF. The CDR3 DNA reads as TGTGCCAGCAGCTTAATGGGACTAGCGTCGGCAGATACGCAGTATTTT.

The rearrangement joins TRBV4-1 to TRBJ1-2; no firm D call. Germline CDR1 is MGHRA and CDR2 is YSYEKL. The CDR3 covers 15 residues. V shed 0 bases and J shed 5 bases, with 13 bases lying between them. CDR3 in DNA: TGCGCCAGCAGCCAAGATCCCGTATGGCGGTATGGCTACACCTTC. Translation: CASSQDPVWRYGYTF.

This clonotype was counted a few times. J is TRBJ2-1 and V is TRBV7-2; 7 nucleotides match TRBD1. The V and J ends lost 6 bases and 3 bases, in that order; junction bases with no gene match: 11. The CDR3 runs 16 residues. Germline V CDR1 and CDR2: SGHTA, FQGNSA. CDR3 loop: CASRPFRDRVYNEQFF. DNA for the CDR3: TGTGCCAGCAGGCCATTCCGGGACAGAGTCTACAATGAGCAGTTCTTC.

The genes are TRBV19 and TRBJ2-1, with 9 bases matching TRBD2. Trimming at V came to 9 bases and at J to 7 bases, leaving 10 bases not matched to a gene. Germline CDR1 and CDR2: LNHDA and SQIVND (reference sequence). The CDR3 is 14 residues long. CDR3 amino acids: CASATAGGPNEQFF. The DNA for the CDR3 is TGTGCCAGCGCCACGGCGGGAGGGCCGAATGAGCAGTTCTTC.

This clonotype was seen a few times. This rearrangement joins TRBV7-6 to TRBJ2-1; weak D call: TRBD2 (6 bases). Trimming took off 4 bases at V and 6 bases at J, with 19 bases between the two ends. Germline lookup yields CDR1 SGHVS and CDR2 FNYEAQ. The CDR3 consists of 16 residues. The CDR3 DNA is TGTGCCAGCAGCTCTGCGGGACGCGAGATAAGCAATGAGCAGTTCTTC. This sequence encodes CASSSAGREISNEQFF.

The chain uses TRBV2 and TRBJ2-1; D is perhaps TRBD2 (5 bases). Germline values: CDR1 SNHLY, CDR2 FYNNEI. Trimming took 3 bases from V and 7 from J, leaving 16 bases between them. CDR3 length: 15 amino acids. The CDR3 DNA follows: TGTGCCAGCAGTGACCAGCGGATGGTGGGGAATGAGCAGTTCTTC. Encoded protein: CASSDQRMVGNEQFF.

The J gene is TRBJ1-1, the V gene TRBV6-5; D remains unclear. V gave up 0 bases and J gave up 2 bases, with 22 bases separating them. Per germline, CDR1 MNHEY and CDR2 SVGAGI. The CDR3 spans 19 residues. CDR3 in amino acids: CASSYSPDGVGRLNTEAFF. The CDR3 region has the DNA TGTGCCAGCAGTTACTCCCCGGACGGGGTTGGTCGACTCAACACTGAAGCTTTCTTT.

V and J are TRBV18 and TRBJ2-3, with 15 bases fitting TRBD2. The CDR3 is 17 residues long. The ends lost 3 bases at V and 2 bases at J; junction bases unmatched: 3. The V gene's germline CDR1 is KGHSH and CDR2 LQKENI. The CDR3 reads CASSPRTSGRDTDTQYF. CDR3 bases: TGTGCCAGCTCACCGAGGACTAGCGGGAGGGACACAGATACGCAGTATTTT.

This clonotype was recorded a few times. V is TRBV20-1 and J is TRBJ1-1; D call uncertain. The CDR3 extends over 15 amino acids. Deletions cut 6 bases from V and 5 bases from J, with 22 bases between. The germline gives CDR1 DFQATT, CDR2 SNEGSKA (reference sequence). The CDR3 region is CSARRSGLLRTEAFF. CDR3 sequence (DNA): TGCAGTGCCAGACGCTCGGGCCTTCTGAGGACTGAAGCTTTCTTT.

The J gene is TRBJ2-2, the V gene TRBV19; 8 bases are shared with TRBD1. V was clipped by 5 bases and J by 3 bases; unmatched bases: 8. The germline V gene has CDR1 LNHDA and CDR2 SQIVND (reference sequence). The CDR3 consists of 16 residues. The CDR3 coding sequence is TGTGCCAGTAGTCTCCCCTCAGGGGGCTACACCGGGGAGCTGTTTTTT. This gives the protein CASSLPSGGYTGELFF.

This clonotype was observed at least ten times. The chain links TRBV7-6 to TRBJ2-7, with TRBD2 identical over 8 bases. The V segment lost 3 bases and the J segment 4 bases; nucleotides outside the gene matches: 14. There are 17 residues in the CDR3. Germline assignment: CDR1 SGHVS and CDR2 FNYEAQ. The CDR3 nucleotides read TGTGCCAGCAGCTTCACATCTCAAGCGGGAGCCGTTTACGAGCAGTACTTC. Amino acids: CASSFTSQAGAVYEQYF. Full variable domain (remainder filled in from reference TRBV7-6 and TRBJ2-7): GAGVSQSPRYKVTKRGQDVALRCDPISGHVSLYWYRQALGQGPEFLTYFNYEAQQDKSGLPNDRFSAERPEGSISTLTIQRTEQRDSAMYRCASSFTSQAGAVYEQYFGPGTRLTVT.

J is TRBJ1-5 and V is TRBV20-1; tentatively, D is TRBD1 (6 bases). The CDR3 is made up of 15 amino acids. V dropped 4 bases and J dropped 0 bases, with 13 bases sitting between them. Germline-derived CDR1 and CDR2 are DFQATT and SNEGSKA (reference sequence). The CDR3 nucleotides are TGCAGTGCTAAGACAGGACGCAATAGCAATCAGCCCCAGCATTTT. It is translated as CSAKTGRNSNQPQHF.

The rearrangement uses TRBV30 and TRBJ1-1, with D possibly being TRBD1 (5 bases). Trimming pared 3 bases from V and 1 base from J, leaving 9 bases between. CDR1 and CDR2 (germline): GTSNPN, SVGIG (reference sequence). The CDR3 spans 13 residues. CDR3 sequence reads: CAWRGTGNTEAFF. The CDR3 bases are TGTGCCTGGAGGGGGACGGGGAACACTGAAGCTTTCTTT.

Regarding this clonotype: At one boundary the junction diverges from the germline segment, which might be a read error. The rearrangement links TRBV7-4 to TRBJ2-1; D remains ambiguous. Germline V CDR1 and CDR2: SGHVT, SQSDAQ. CDR3 length: 14 amino acids. CDR3 sequence: CANSFYGSYNEQFF. CDR3 bases: TGTGCCAACAGCTTCTACGGGTCCTACAATGAGCAGTTCTTC.

The chain is built from TRBV10-3 and TRBJ2-5; D is ambiguous. The CDR3 extends over 15 amino acids. The germline CDR1 and CDR2 sequences are ENHRY and SYGVKD. V was clipped by 0 bases and J by 5 bases, with 13 bases between them. The CDR3 loop reads CAISESTTEGETQYF. CDR3 bases: TGTGCCATCAGTGAGTCGACAACAGAAGGGGAGACCCAGTACTTC.

The chain has TRBV4-3 and TRBJ2-5, with TRBD2 matching 7 bases. The CDR3 runs to 15 residues. The ends lost 3 bases at V and 0 bases at J; junction bases unmatched: 4. Germline V CDR1 and CDR2: LGHNA, YSLEER. CDR3 sequence: CASSHLGLDQETQYF. Written as DNA, the CDR3 is TGCGCCAGCAGCCATCTCGGACTAGACCAAGAGACCCAGTACTTC.

The chain employs TRBV5-1 and TRBJ2-5, with TRBD2 as a possible D gene (6 bases). V was clipped by 0 bases and J by 5 bases, with 17 bases between them. The CDR3 length is 16 residues. CDR1 and CDR2 (germline): SGHRS, YFSETQ. The DNA of the CDR3 is TGCGCCAGCAGCTTGGATCGGGGGTCTGCGACGGAGACCCAGTACTTC. It translates to CASSLDRGSATETQYF.